Following are 24 T cell receptor beta chains from one sample sequenced in a study of neurological immune-mediated disorders. TCRdb ran MiXCR on the 5' RACE reads and lists one entry per CDR3 protein. The data contain around 60,000 distinct CDR3 sequences, approximately 3.1% of them singletons. The sequenced material came from PBMCs. The receptors come from a woman aged 55-70 years with multiple sclerosis.

This clonotype was found many times. The V and J genes are TRBV24-1 and TRBJ1-1, with D maybe TRBD1 (6 bases). Germline assignment: CDR1 KGHDR and CDR2 SFDVKD. There are 13 residues in the CDR3. Between the trimmed V and J ends, which lost 5 bases and 5 bases, there was a span of 11 bases. For the CDR3, the DNA is TGTGCCACCAGTGCGGGGGCTTGGACTGAAGCTTTCTTT. Translated, it gives CATSAGAWTEAFF.

At least ten counts were recorded for this clonotype. This chain links TRBV6-5 with TRBJ2-7, with TRBD1 matching over 8 bases. The junction had 5 bases not matched to a gene; V was cut back by 2 bases and J by 2 bases. Germline V gene sequence: CDR1 MNHEY, CDR2 SVGAGI. There are 15 residues in the CDR3. This CDR3 is CASSYVGTGTYEQYF. CDR3 in DNA: TGTGCCAGCAGTTACGTCGGGACAGGTACCTACGAGCAGTACTTC.

This clonotype has ten or more counts. V gene TRBV27 combines with J gene TRBJ2-1, with no clear D. CDR3 size: 13 residues. V lost 2 bases and J lost 6, with 8 bases in between. CDR1 is MNHEY, CDR2 SMNVEV, per germline (reference sequence). CDR3 nucleotide sequence: TGTGCCAGCAGTTTAGGGGTCAGCAATGAGCAGTTCTTC. It translates to CASSLGVSNEQFF.

Many counts were recorded for this clonotype. The CDR3 nucleotides read TGTGCCAGCATCTCCAGGGGGCATGGCAATCAGCCCCAGCATTTT. Its translation: CASISRGHGNQPQHF. The V call is TRBV28, the J call TRBJ1-5; 8 bases fit TRBD1. CDR1 and CDR2 (germline): MDHEN, SYDVKM. The V gene end was trimmed by 7 bases and the J gene end by 2 bases; junction bases not matched to a gene: 7. This CDR3 region has 15 residues.

This clonotype was recorded many times. V is TRBV12-3 or TRBV12-4 and J is TRBJ1-2; D possibly corresponds to TRBD1 (5 bases). The V end lost 5 bases, the J end lost 7 bases, and 17 bases lay between the germline ends. CDR3 length: 14 residues. The CDR3 reads CASSPGRRGIGYTF. For the CDR3, the DNA is TGTGCCAGCAGTCCGGGGAGAAGGGGTATTGGCTACACCTTC.

This clonotype was recorded many times. The chain joins TRBV9 to TRBJ1-5, with unresolved D. CDR1 is SGDLS and CDR2 is YYNGEE in the germline V gene. V lost 3 bases, J lost 0 bases, and 7 bases lay in between. CDR3 length: 14 residues. The CDR3 DNA sequence: TGTGCCAGCAGCGGCGCGGATAGCAATCAGCCCCAGCATTTT. Amino acid sequence: CASSGADSNQPQHF.

This clonotype has ten or more counts. This chain connects TRBV4-3 to TRBJ2-1; D possibly uses TRBD1 or TRBD2 (5 bases each). CDR1 and CDR2 from the germline V gene are LGHNA and YSLEER. The CDR3 contains 15 residues. Deletions cut 4 bases from V and 6 bases from J, with 16 bases between. The CDR3 DNA sequence: TGCGCCAGCAGCCCCGGGACCGGGTTAATCAATGAGCAGTTCTTC. It encodes CASSPGTGLINEQFF.

This clonotype was detected many times. The rearrangement links TRBV12-3 or TRBV12-4 to TRBJ2-2; D unclear. The CDR3 totals 17 residues. Deletions cut 6 bases from V and 0 bases from J, with 17 bases between. The CDR3 bases are TGTGCCAGCAGGGCGTCCGCGAGACGGACGAACACCGGGGAGCTGTTTTTT. This gives the protein CASRASARRTNTGELFF.

This clonotype was picked up many times. The rearrangement joins TRBV5-1 to TRBJ2-1, with 10 bases lining up with TRBD1. The CDR3 runs 15 residues. The germline CDR1 and CDR2 sequences are SGHRS and YFSETQ. V lost 3 bases, J lost 6 bases, and 6 bases stayed unmatched. The chain's CDR3 is CASSYGTGDANEQFF. DNA for the CDR3: TGCGCCAGCAGCTACGGGACAGGGGATGCCAATGAGCAGTTCTTC.

This clonotype has a count of ten or more. V usage is TRBV20-1 and J usage is TRBJ2-3; D is uncertain. V dropped 1 base and J dropped 0 bases, with 14 bases sitting between them. The CDR3 has 16 amino acids. CDR1 and CDR2 (germline): DFQATT, SNEGSKA (reference sequence). The DNA of the CDR3 is TGCAGTGCTAGAGCTTTTGGCGGACCTAGCACAGATACGCAGTATTTT. Protein: CSARAFGGPSTDTQYF.

This clonotype was observed many times. The chain is built from TRBV20-1 and TRBJ1-5, with TRBD1 matching over 10 bases. CDR1 DFQATT and CDR2 SNEGSKA come from the germline V gene (reference sequence). The CDR3 is 13 residues long. V was clipped by 1 base and J by 7 bases; unmatched bases: 1. The CDR3 DNA sequence: TGCAGTGCTAGAGGACAGGGGGCCCAGCCCCAGCATTTT. This encodes CSARGQGAQPQHF.

This clonotype was recorded at least ten times. This chain uses TRBV27 with TRBJ1-5; D uncertain. CDR1 and CDR2 (germline): MNHEY, SMNVEV (reference sequence). CDR3 length equals 18 residues. V lost 5 bases, J lost 1 base, and 21 bases lay in between. The CDR3, as DNA: TGTGCCAGCAGTCCTGCCCCAGTCTTACACGCGAGCAATCAGCCCCAGCATTTT. Its protein product is CASSPAPVLHASNQPQHF.

This clonotype occurred many times. The chain combines TRBV5-1 with TRBJ1-6; D is perhaps TRBD1 (6 bases). This CDR3 is built from 13 residues. V lost 3 bases and J 7 bases, leaving 8 bases between the germline ends. Germline V gene lookup returns CDR1 SGHRS and CDR2 YFSETQ. DNA of the CDR3: TGCGCCAGCAGCTACAGGGACAATTCACCCCTCCACTTT. Translation: CASSYRDNSPLHF.

This clonotype was counted ten times or more. This chain connects TRBV28 to TRBJ2-1; 10 bases align to TRBD2. There are 15 residues in the CDR3. The V segment lost 5 bases and the J segment 8 bases; nucleotides outside the gene matches: 9. CDR1 and CDR2 from the germline V gene are MDHEN and SYDVKM. The CDR3: CASSPVAGGVDEQFF. DNA for the CDR3: TGTGCCAGCAGTCCCGTAGCGGGAGGTGTCGATGAGCAGTTCTTC.

This clonotype has at least ten counts. V usage is TRBV2 and J usage is TRBJ2-1; 10 bases line up with TRBD2. The CDR3 runs to 15 residues. Unmatched junction bases numbered 10, after V lost 4 bases and J lost 10 bases. Germline assignment: CDR1 SNHLY and CDR2 FYNNEI. CDR3 nucleotides: TGTGCCAGCAGTGCAGCGCTAGCGGGAGTCGGCGAGCAGTTCTTC. The encoded protein is CASSAALAGVGEQFF.

This clonotype was counted at least ten times. V and J are TRBV6-5 and TRBJ2-7; 7 bases agree with TRBD1. Trimming removed 5 bases from V and 6 bases from J; junction bases left unmatched: 13. Germline V gene sequence: CDR1 MNHEY, CDR2 SVGAGI. The CDR3 is made up of 15 amino acids. The CDR3 DNA is TGTGCCAGCAGTCCAGGACAGGCCGGGGTTGGCGAGCAGTACTTC. Translated, it gives CASSPGQAGVGEQYF.

The table lists this clonotype with many counts. The CDR3 protein is CSAFGVNIQYF. The CDR3 region has the DNA TGCAGTGCTTTCGGGGTTAACATTCAGTACTTC. The V and J genes are TRBV20-1 and TRBJ2-4; TRBD2 is a possible D gene (5 bases). The V end lost 5 bases, the J end lost 7 bases, and 9 bases lay between the germline ends. Germline V gives CDR1 DFQATT, CDR2 SNEGSKA (reference sequence). The CDR3 contains 11 residues.

Many counts were recorded for this clonotype. This chain connects TRBV7-2 to TRBJ1-1; TRBD1 matches at 7 bases. The CDR3 extends over 15 amino acids. V trimming: 5 bases; J trimming: 4 bases; junction bases outside the gene matches: 10. CDR1 and CDR2 (germline): SGHTA, FQGNSA. CDR3 protein: CASSTRQGRGTEAFF. The CDR3 nucleotides are TGTGCCAGCAGCACCCGACAGGGAAGGGGCACTGAAGCTTTCTTT. The entire variable domain, with the rest obtained from reference TRBV7-2 and TRBJ1-1, is as follows: GAGVSQSPSNKVTEKGKDVELRCDPISGHTALYWYRQSLGQGLEFLIYFQGNSAPDKSGLPSDRFSAERTGGSVSTLTIQRTQQEDSAVYLCASSTRQGRGTEAFFGQGTRLTVV.

This clonotype was recorded many times. This rearrangement joins TRBV12-3 or TRBV12-4 to TRBJ2-4; tentatively, D is TRBD2 (6 bases). This CDR3 region has 19 residues. The V end was cut by 5 bases, the J end by 1 base, with 24 bases between. The CDR3 here is CASSTRTGGNEVAKNIQYF. CDR3 DNA: TGTGCCAGCAGTACCCGGACTGGCGGGAACGAGGTGGCCAAAAACATTCAGTACTTC.

The sample holds a few counts of this clonotype. The rearrangement joins TRBV6-5 to TRBJ2-7; TRBD2 matches 8 bases. The V and J ends lost 0 bases and 0 bases, in that order; junction bases with no gene match: 7. There are 17 residues in the CDR3. CDR1 is MNHEY, CDR2 SVGAGI, per germline. The CDR3 region has the DNA TGTGCCAGCAGTTACTCCTGGTATAGCGGGACCTCCTACGAGCAGTACTTC. Translated: CASSYSWYSGTSYEQYF.

This clonotype occurred many times. The chain recombines TRBV4-2 with TRBJ1-2; unclear D gene. This CDR3 is built from 16 residues. Between the trimmed V and J ends, which lost 1 base and 8 bases, there was a span of 20 bases. Germline V lookup: CDR1 LGHNA, CDR2 YNFKEQ. CDR3 DNA sequence: TGTGCCAGCAGCCAAGTTATGGCTCCCAGGCGGGAGGGCTACACCTTC. Amino acids: CASSQVMAPRREGYTF.

This clonotype was found many times. The CDR3 spells CASSPLGGYSYNEQFF. The DNA for the CDR3 is TGTGCCAGCAGCCCTCTTGGTGGATACTCCTACAATGAGCAGTTCTTC. V and J are TRBV7-3 and TRBJ2-1; D gene ambiguous. Trimming left V 5 bases short and J 0 bases short, with 14 bases between. The germline V gene has CDR1 SGHTA and CDR2 FQGTGA. The CDR3 is made up of 16 amino acids.

This clonotype appeared many times. The genes are TRBV20-1 and TRBJ1-1; perhaps TRBD1 as D (5 bases). The CDR3 is 17 residues long. The germline CDR1 and CDR2 sequences are DFQATT and SNEGSKA (reference sequence). The V end lost 6 bases, the J end lost 0 bases, and 23 bases lay between the germline ends. The CDR3 reads CSALRQLRRTVNTEAFF. In DNA form, the CDR3 reads TGCAGTGCCCTCCGACAGCTGAGGAGAACCGTGAACACTGAAGCTTTCTTT.

This clonotype was picked up many times. The CDR3 coding sequence is TGTGCCAGCAGCAGACAGGGATATGGCTACACCTTC. Translating gives CASSRQGYGYTF. The gene calls are TRBV25-1 and TRBJ1-2; 7 bases align to TRBD1. Trimming removed 6 bases from V and 5 bases from J; junction bases left unmatched: 3. Germline V gene lookup returns CDR1 MGHDK and CDR2 SYGVNS. The CDR3 length is 12 residues.